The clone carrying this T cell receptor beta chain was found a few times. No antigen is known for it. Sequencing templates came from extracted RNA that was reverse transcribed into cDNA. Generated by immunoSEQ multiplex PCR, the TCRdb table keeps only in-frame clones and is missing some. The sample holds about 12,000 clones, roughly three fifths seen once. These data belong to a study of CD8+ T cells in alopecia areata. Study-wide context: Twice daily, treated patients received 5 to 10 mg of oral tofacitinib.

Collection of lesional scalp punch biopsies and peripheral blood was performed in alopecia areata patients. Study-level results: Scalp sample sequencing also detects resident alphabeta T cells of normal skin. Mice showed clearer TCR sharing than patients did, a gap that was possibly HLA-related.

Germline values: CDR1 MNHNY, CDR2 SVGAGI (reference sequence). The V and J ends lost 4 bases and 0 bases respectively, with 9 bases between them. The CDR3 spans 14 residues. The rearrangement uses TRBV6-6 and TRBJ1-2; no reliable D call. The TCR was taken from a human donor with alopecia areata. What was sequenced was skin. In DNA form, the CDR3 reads TGTGCCAGCAGTTCCTCCGGGGCTAACTATGGCTACACCTTC. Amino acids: CASSSSGANYGYTF.